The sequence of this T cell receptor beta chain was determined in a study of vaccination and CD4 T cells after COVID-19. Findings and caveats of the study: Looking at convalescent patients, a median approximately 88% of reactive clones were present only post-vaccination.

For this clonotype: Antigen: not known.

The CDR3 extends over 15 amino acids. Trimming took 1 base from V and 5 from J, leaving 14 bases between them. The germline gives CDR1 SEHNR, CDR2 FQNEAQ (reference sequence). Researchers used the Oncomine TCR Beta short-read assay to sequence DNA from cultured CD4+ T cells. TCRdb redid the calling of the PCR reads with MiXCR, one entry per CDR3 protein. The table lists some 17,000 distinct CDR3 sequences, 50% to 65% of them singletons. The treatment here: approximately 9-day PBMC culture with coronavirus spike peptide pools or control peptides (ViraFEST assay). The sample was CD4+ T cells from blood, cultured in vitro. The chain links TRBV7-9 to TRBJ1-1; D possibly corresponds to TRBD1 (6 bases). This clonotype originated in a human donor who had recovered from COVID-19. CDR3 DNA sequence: TGTGCCAGCAGCTTAGTAATATCAGGGGTAACTGAAGCTTTCTTT. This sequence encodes CASSLVISGVTEAFF.